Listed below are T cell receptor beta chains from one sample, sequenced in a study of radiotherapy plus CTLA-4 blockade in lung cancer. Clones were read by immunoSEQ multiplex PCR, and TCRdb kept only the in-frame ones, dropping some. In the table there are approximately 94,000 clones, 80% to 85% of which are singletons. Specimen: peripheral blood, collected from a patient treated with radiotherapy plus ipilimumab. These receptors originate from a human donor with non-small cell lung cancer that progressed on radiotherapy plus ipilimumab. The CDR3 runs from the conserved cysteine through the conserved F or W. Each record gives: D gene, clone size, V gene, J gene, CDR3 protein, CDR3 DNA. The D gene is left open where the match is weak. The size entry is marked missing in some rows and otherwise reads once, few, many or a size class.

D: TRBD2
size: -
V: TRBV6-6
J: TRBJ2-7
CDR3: CATGTSDSYEQYF
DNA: TGTGCCACGGGGACTAGCGACTCCTACGAGCAGTACTTC

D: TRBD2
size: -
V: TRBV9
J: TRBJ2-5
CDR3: CASSVEVGGPWETQYF
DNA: TGTGCCAGCAGCGTAGAAGTGGGAGGGCCGTGGGAGACCCAGTACTTC

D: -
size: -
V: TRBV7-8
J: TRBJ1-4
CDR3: CASSGGHPNEKLFF
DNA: TGTGCCAGCAGCGGGGGACACCCCAATGAAAAACTGTTTTTT

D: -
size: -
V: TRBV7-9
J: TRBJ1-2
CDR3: CASSLSSQVYGYTF
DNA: TGTGCCAGCAGCTTGAGTAGCCAGGTCTATGGCTACACCTTC

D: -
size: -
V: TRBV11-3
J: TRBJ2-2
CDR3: CASSRLEGLGELFF
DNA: TGTGCCAGCAGCCGACTAGAAGGTCTCGGGGAGCTGTTTTTT

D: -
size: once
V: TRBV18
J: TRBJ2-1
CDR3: CASSPASSYNEQFF
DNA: TGTGCCAGCTCACCTGCAAGCTCCTACAATGAGCAGTTCTTC

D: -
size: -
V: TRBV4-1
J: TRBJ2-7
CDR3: CASSQVHSGQALFWQYF
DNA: -

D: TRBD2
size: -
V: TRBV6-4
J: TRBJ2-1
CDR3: CASSVSGSQSYNEQFF
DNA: TGTGCCAGCAGTGTGAGCGGGAGTCAATCCTACAATGAGCAGTTCTTC

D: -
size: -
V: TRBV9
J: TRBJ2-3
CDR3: CASSVVHSSTDTQYF
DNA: TGTGCCAGCAGCGTAGTTCACAGCTCAACAGATACGCAGTATTTT

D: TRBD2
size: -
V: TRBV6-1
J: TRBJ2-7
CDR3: CASLLAGGNEQYF
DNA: TGTGCCAGCCTCTTAGCGGGAGGTAACGAGCAGTACTTC

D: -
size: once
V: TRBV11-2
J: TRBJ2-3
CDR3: CASSFLGTALSTDTQYF
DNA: TGTGCCAGCAGCTTCTTGGGCACCGCGCTTAGCACAGATACGCAGTATTTT

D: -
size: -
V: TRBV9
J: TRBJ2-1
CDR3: CASSVGDSFGTKNEQFF
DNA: TGTGCCAGCAGCGTAGGCGATTCTTTCGGGACCAAAAATGAGCAGTTCTTC

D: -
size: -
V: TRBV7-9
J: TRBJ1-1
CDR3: CASSSIGGTEAFF
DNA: TGTGCCAGCAGCTCTATTGGCGGCACTGAAGCTTTCTTT

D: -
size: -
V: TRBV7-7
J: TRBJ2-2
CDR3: CASSSGRLVSGTGELFF
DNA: TGTGCTAGCAGCTCCGGACGACTAGTTTCGGGCACCGGGGAGCTGTTTTTT

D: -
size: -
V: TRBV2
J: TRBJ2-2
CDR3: CASSYTNTGELFF
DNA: TGTGCCAGCAGTTACACGAACACCGGGGAGCTGTTTTTT

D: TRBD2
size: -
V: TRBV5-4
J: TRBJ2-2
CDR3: CASSLVGGSFTGELFF
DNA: TGTGCCAGCAGCTTGGTCGGCGGGAGTTTCACCGGGGAGCTGTTTTTT

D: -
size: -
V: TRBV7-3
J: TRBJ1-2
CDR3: CASSLNPNGGYTF
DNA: TGTGCCAGCAGCTTAAATCCCAACGGGGGCTACACCTTC

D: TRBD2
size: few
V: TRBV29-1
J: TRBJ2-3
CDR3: CSVSGTSGITDTQYF
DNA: TGCAGCGTCTCCGGGACTAGCGGGATCACAGATACGCAGTATTTT

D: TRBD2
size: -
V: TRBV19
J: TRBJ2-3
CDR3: CATKLSSSGYKDTQYF
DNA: TGTGCCACCAAACTCTCCTCTAGCGGCTATAAAGATACGCAGTATTTT

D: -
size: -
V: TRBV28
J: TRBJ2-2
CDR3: CASSLGVGAGELFF
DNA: TGTGCCAGCAGTTTAGGGGTAGGCGCCGGGGAGCTGTTTTTT

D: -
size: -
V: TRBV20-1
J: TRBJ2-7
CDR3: CSARGENEQYF
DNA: TGCAGTGCTAGAGGAGAGAACGAGCAGTACTTC

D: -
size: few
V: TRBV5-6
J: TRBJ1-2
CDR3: CASSFGAGDVYGYTF
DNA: TGTGCCAGCAGCTTTGGGGCAGGGGATGTCTATGGCTACACCTTC

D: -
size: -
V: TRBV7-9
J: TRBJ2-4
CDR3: CASSLATGAKNIQYF
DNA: TGTGCCAGCAGCTTGGCCACAGGGGCCAAAAACATTCAGTACTTC

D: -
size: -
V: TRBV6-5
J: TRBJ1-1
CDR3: CASSYGTGTLGTEAFF
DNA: TGTGCCAGCAGTTATGGTACAGGGACCCTAGGGACTGAAGCTTTCTTT

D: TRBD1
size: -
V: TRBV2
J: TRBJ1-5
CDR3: CASSETGAGNQPQHF
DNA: TGTGCCAGCAGCGAGACAGGGGCGGGCAATCAGCCCCAGCATTTT

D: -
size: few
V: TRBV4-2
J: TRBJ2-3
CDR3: CASSQEVGGTGTDTQYF
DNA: TGTGCCAGCAGCCAAGAGGTAGGAGGGACAGGCACAGATACGCAGTATTTT

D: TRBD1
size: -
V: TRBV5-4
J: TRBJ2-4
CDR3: CASSVYTGATKNIQYF
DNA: TGTGCCAGCAGCGTTTACACAGGGGCGACCAAAAACATTCAGTACTTC

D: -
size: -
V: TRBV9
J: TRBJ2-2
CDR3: CASSISISRELFF
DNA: TGTGCCAGCAGCATCTCAATCAGCCGGGAGCTGTTTTTT

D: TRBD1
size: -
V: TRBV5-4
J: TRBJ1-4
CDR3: CASSLALGQGNEKLFF
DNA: TGTGCCAGCAGCTTGGCCTTAGGACAGGGGAATGAAAAACTGTTTTTT

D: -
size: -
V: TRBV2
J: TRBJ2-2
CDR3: CASLGNGELFF
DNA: TGTGCCAGCTTGGGAAACGGGGAGCTGTTTTTT